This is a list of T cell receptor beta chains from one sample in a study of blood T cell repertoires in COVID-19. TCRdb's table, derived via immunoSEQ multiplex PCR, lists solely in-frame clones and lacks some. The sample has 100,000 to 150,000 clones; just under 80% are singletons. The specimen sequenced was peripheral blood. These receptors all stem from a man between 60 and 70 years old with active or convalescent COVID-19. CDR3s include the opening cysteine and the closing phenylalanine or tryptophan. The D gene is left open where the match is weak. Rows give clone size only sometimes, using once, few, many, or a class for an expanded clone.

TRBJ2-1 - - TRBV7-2 TGTGCCAGCAGCCTCGGGGTATGGGAGCAGTTCTTC CASSLGVWEQFF
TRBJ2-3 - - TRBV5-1 TGCGCCAGCAGACCGGAGGCGAACACAGATACGCAGTATTTT CASRPEANTDTQYF
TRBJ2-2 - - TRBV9 TGTGCCAGCAGCGCGGTAGAGAACACCGGGGAGCTGTTTTTT CASSAVENTGELFF
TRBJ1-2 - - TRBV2 TGTGCCAGCAGTGTTAGGACAGCATATTTCACCTTC CASSVRTAYFTF
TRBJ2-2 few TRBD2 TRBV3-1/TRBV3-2 TGTGCCAGCAGCCAAGTAACTAGCGCGAACACCGGGGAGCTGTTTTTT CASSQVTSANTGELFF
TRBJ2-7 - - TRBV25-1 TGTGCCAGCAGTGAATATCGGGACACATACGAGCAGTACTTC CASSEYRDTYEQYF
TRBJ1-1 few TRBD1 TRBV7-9 TGTGCCAGCAGCTTATGGGGCAGGGGGCCGGAAGCTTTCTTT CASSLWGRGPEAFF
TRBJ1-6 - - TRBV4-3 TGCGCCAGCAGCCAAGTCCCCTTCAATTCACCCCTCCACTTT CASSQVPFNSPLHF
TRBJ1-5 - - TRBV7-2 TGTGCCAGCAGCTTAGTACAGCTCAATCAGCCCCAGCATTTT CASSLVQLNQPQHF
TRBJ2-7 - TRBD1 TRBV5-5 TGTGCCAGCACTATGAGAGCCGGGACAGGGAACTACGAGCAGTACTTC CASTMRAGTGNYEQYF
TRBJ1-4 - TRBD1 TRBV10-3 TGTGCCATCAGTCAGGGGGCGAATGAAAAACTGTTTTTT CAISQGANEKLFF
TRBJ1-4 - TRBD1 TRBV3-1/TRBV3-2 TGTGCCAGCAGCCAAGATCGGACAGGGGATGAAAAACTGTTTTTT CASSQDRTGDEKLFF
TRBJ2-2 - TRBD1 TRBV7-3 TGTGCCAGCAGCGAGACAGGGCCCCAGAACACCGGGGAGCTGTTTTTT CASSETGPQNTGELFF
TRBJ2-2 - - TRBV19 TGTGCCAGTAGTATATTATCTACCGCGAACACCGGGGAGCTGTTTTTT CASSILSTANTGELFF
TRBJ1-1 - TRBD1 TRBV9 TGTGCCAGCAGCTCCCGCCCGGGACAGGGACGCAACACTGAAGCTTTCTTT CASSSRPGQGRNTEAFF
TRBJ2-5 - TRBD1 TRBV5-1 TGCGCCAGCAGCTTGGAGACAGGGTCCGTGACCCAGTACTTC CASSLETGSVTQYF
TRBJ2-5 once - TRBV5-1 TGCGCCAGCAGTCCTCAGGGTTCGACGGAGACCCAGTACTTC CASSPQGSTETQYF
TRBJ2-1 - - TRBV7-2 TGTGCCAGCAGCTTATCCCCAGGGCACGCCTACAATGAGCAGTTCTTC CASSLSPGHAYNEQFF
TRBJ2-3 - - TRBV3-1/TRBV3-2 TGTGCCAGCAGCTACGGTTCTGATACGCAGTATTTT CASSYGSDTQYF
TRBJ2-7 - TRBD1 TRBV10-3 TGTGCCATCAGCCGAGCCCCCGGGACAGGGGAAACCTACGAGCAGTGCTTC CAISRAPGTGETYEQCF
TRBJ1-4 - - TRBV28 TGTGCCAGCAGTTTAGGGGGGTCTAATGAAAAACTGTTTTTT CASSLGGSNEKLFF
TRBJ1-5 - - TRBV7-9 TGTGCCAGCAGCTCCGGCGGGGTTAAACAGCCCCAGCATTTT CASSSGGVKQPQHF
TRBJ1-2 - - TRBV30 TGTGCCTGGAGTGTAACCAGAACTAACTATGGCTACACCTTC CAWSVTRTNYGYTF
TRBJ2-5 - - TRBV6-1 TGTGCCAGCAGTGAAGCGGGCGGGACCCAAGAGACCCAGTACTTC CASSEAGGTQETQYF
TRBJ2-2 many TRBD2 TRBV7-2 TGTGCCAGCAGCTTAGACCCCTCCGGGGGGGTGAGAGGGACCGGGGAGCTGTTTTTT CASSLDPSGGVRGTGELFF
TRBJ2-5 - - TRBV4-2 TGTGCCAGCAGCCAAGACAAGGTAGACCCGAGAGGTAGGCAAGAGACCCAGTACTTC CASSQDKVDPRGRQETQYF
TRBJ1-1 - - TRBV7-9 TGTGCCAGCAGCCGGGACACTTGGAACACTGAAGCTTTCTTT CASSRDTWNTEAFF
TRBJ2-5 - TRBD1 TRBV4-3 TGCGCCAGCAGCCTTCAGGGACAGGGGAACCAAGAGACCCAGTACTTC CASSLQGQGNQETQYF
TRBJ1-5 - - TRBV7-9 TGTGCCAGCAGCTTTGGGGCAGGGATAGGCAATCAGCCCCAGCATTTT CASSFGAGIGNQPQHF
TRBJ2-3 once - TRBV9 TGTGCCAGCAGCGTAGAATTGTCGTACACAGATACGCAGTATTTT CASSVELSYTDTQYF
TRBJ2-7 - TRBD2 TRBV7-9 TGTGCCAGCAGCTTAGTGACGTGGGAGGGCGAGCAGTACTTC CASSLVTWEGEQYF
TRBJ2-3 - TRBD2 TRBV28 TGTGCCAGCAGTTTTACCACCCGTGGAGCGGGAGGGCAAGATACGCAGTATTTT CASSFTTRGAGGQDTQYF
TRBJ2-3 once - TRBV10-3 TGTGCCATCAAGGGTAGGGGACTCACAGATACGCAGTATTTT CAIKGRGLTDTQYF
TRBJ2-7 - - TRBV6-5 TGTGCCAGCACTCGGGAGCCGCGATACTACGAGCAGTACTTC CASTREPRYYEQYF
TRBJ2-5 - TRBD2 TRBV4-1 TGCGCCAGCAGCCAACGAAGGACTAGCGGGGAGACCCAGTACTTC CASSQRRTSGETQYF
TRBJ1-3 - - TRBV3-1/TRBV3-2 TGTGCCAGCAGACAATACGAGGGCACCATATATTTT CASRQYEGTIYF
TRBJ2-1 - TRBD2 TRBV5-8 TGTGCCAGCATCCTGCGTGGCGGGAGGTTGAATGAGCAGTTCTTC CASILRGGRLNEQFF
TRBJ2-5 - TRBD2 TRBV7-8 TGTGCCAGCAGCTTATTTTTAACTAGCGGGGCCCGAGAGACCCAGTACTTC CASSLFLTSGARETQYF
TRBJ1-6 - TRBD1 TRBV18 TGTGCCAGCTCGGACAGGGAAAGGGACTCACCCCTCCACTTT CASSDRERDSPLHF
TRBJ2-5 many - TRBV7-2 TGTGCCAGCAGCCTAGACAGACAAGAGACCCAGTACTTC CASSLDRQETQYF
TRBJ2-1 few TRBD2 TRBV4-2 TGTGCCAGCAGCCAAGGGCTGACTAGCGGGAGGTACAATGAGCAGTTCTTC CASSQGLTSGRYNEQFF
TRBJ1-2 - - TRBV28 TGTGCCAGCAGTCCGTTGGGGACTCCCGCCAATGGCTACACCTTC CASSPLGTPANGYTF
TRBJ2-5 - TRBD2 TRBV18 TGTGCCAGCTCACCTCTAGCGGGAGGTCCCCTACAAGAGACCCAGTACTTC CASSPLAGGPLQETQYF
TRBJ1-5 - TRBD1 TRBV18 TGTGCCAGCTCACCGGGACAGGGGCAAAGTCAGCCCCAGCATTTT CASSPGQGQSQPQHF
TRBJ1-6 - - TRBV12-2 TGTGCAAGTCGCTTAGAAGACAGGGCTCAGACCTCAAATAATTCACCCCTCCACTTT CASRLEDRAQTSNNSPLHF
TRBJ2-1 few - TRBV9 TGTGCCAGCAGCGTAGACGGGAGTAACTACAATGAGCAGTTCTTC CASSVDGSNYNEQFF
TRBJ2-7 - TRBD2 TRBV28 TGTGCCAGCACGACCGGGACTAGCATTGGGTACGAGCAGTACTTC CASTTGTSIGYEQYF
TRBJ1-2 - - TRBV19 TGTGCCAGTAGTGCGCCGGGACAACGGGTTTTCGGCTACACCTTC CASSAPGQRVFGYTF
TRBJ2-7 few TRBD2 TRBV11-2 TGTGCCAGCAGCTTAGGGGGGGGACCCTACGAGCAGTACTTC CASSLGGGPYEQYF
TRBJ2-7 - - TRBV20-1 TGCAGTGCTAGTACAGGAATATCCTACGAGCAGTACTTC CSASTGISYEQYF
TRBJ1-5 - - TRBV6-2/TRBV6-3 TGTGCCAGCAGTTACTCATCCAGGAATCAGCCCCAGCATTTT CASSYSSRNQPQHF
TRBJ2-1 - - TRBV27 TGTGCCAGCCTCGCCGGGGATGGCTATGAGCAGTTCTTC CASLAGDGYEQFF
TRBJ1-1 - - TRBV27 TGTGCCAGCAGGACGGGACACACGAACACTGAAGCTTTCTTT CASRTGHTNTEAFF
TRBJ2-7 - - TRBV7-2 TGTGCCAGCAGCTTGAATGCAGGGGGGTACGAGCAGTACTTC CASSLNAGGYEQYF